Listed here is a single TCR beta chain. TCRdb keeps only in-frame clones here, not all; method: immunoSEQ multiplex PCR. Here the sample spans more than 80,000 clones, roughly 90% being singletons. The data were obtained in a study of T cell changes during pregnancy in multiple sclerosis. Specimen: peripheral blood, collected after pregnancy. The clonotype was recovered from a female donor with multiple sclerosis, enrolled in a pregnancy study.

CDR3 in amino acids: CASSWGVTALHNEQFF. CDR3 nucleotides: TGTGCCAGCAGTTGGGGCGTGACCGCGCTCCACAATGAGCAGTTCTTC. V gene TRBV28 combines with J gene TRBJ2-1; D possibly corresponds to TRBD1 (5 bases). Per the germline V gene, CDR1 is MDHEN and CDR2 is SYDVKM. The CDR3 covers 16 residues. V lost 4 bases, J lost 5 bases, and 18 bases lay in between.